Following are 10 T cell receptor beta chains from one sample sequenced in a study of shared clonotypes between healthy human individuals. CD8 cells classed as naive were CD45RO-negative and positively selected for CCR7, excluding terminally differentiated effector memory CD45RA+ cells. Sequenced by immunoSEQ multiplex PCR; TCRdb stores in-frame clones only, minus some. The table shows about 590,000 clones, with around 95% occurring only once. Sequencing was done on a sample of naive CD8+ T cells sorted from blood. Source of these receptors: a woman aged 25-40 years in good health.

The sample holds one count of this clone. V gene TRBV28 combines with J gene TRBJ1-4; D may be TRBD1 (5 bases). Between the trimmed V and J ends, which lost 0 bases and 8 bases, there was a span of 7 bases. The CDR3 loop spans 13 amino acids. Germline loops: CDR1 MDHEN, CDR2 SYDVKM. This chain's CDR3 is CASSLWRGEKLFF. CDR3 DNA sequence: TGTGCCAGCAGTTTATGGCGGGGGGAAAAACTGTTTTTT.

The chain links TRBV5-1 to TRBJ1-1; D is unclear. V was shortened by 1 base and J by 5 bases, with 12 bases between the two germline ends. The CDR3 has 14 residues. Germline V gives CDR1 SGHRS, CDR2 YFSETQ. This CDR3 reads CASSLLRAGTEAFF. The CDR3 DNA is TGCGCCAGCAGCTTGTTAAGGGCCGGAACTGAAGCTTTCTTT.

J is TRBJ2-5 and V is TRBV2; 13 bases line up with TRBD2. The V and J ends lost 6 bases and 5 bases, in that order; junction bases with no gene match: 6. This CDR3 has 15 amino acids. Germline V CDR1 and CDR2: SNHLY, FYNNEI. The CDR3 spells CASRLTSGRTETQYF. CDR3 DNA sequence: TGTGCCAGCAGATTGACTAGCGGGAGGACGGAGACCCAGTACTTC.

The chain has TRBV5-1 and TRBJ2-7; 9 bases are a match to TRBD1. Germline V gives CDR1 SGHRS, CDR2 YFSETQ. The CDR3 runs 14 residues. V shed 3 bases, J shed 4 bases, and the junction held 5 bases outside the gene matches. The CDR3 sequence is CASSWDRVGYEQYF. CDR3 sequence (DNA): TGCGCCAGCAGCTGGGACAGGGTAGGGTACGAGCAGTACTTC.

The V gene is TRBV4-1, the J gene TRBJ2-5; D is unresolved. The ends were cut back, 4 bases at V and 0 bases at J, with 12 bases in the middle. The CDR3 is 15 amino acids. Germline values: CDR1 MGHRA, CDR2 YSYEKL. This chain's CDR3 is CASSRLLKYQETQYF. The CDR3 DNA follows: TGCGCCAGCAGCCGACTCCTCAAGTACCAAGAGACCCAGTACTTC.

The J gene is TRBJ1-4, the V gene TRBV7-3; the D is unclear. V lost 6 bases, J lost 8 bases, and 13 bases lay in between. Per the germline V gene, CDR1 is SGHTA and CDR2 is FQGTGA. The CDR3 extends over 13 amino acids. The CDR3 sequence is CASRLPEEEKLFF. The CDR3 DNA is TGTGCCAGCAGACTCCCCGAGGAAGAAAAACTGTTTTTT.

The rearrangement joins TRBV25-1 to TRBJ1-5; maybe TRBD1 (5 bases). There are 16 residues in the CDR3. Trimming took off 7 bases at V and 7 bases at J, with 23 bases between the two ends. Germline-derived CDR1 and CDR2 are MGHDK and SYGVNS. In nucleotides, the CDR3 is TGTGCCAGCACCCAAGGGTGTAGGGACCGGGGGCAGCCCCAGCATTTT. This translates into CASTQGCRDRGQPQHF.

This chain uses TRBV28 with TRBJ2-3, with 14 bases fitting TRBD2. V was pared by 3 bases and J by 5 bases, with 7 bases of the junction left unmatched. The CDR3 runs 17 residues. CDR1 is MDHEN, CDR2 SYDVKM, per germline. CDR3 sequence reads: CASSFETGTSGRDTQYF. DNA for the CDR3: TGTGCCAGCAGTTTTGAGACCGGGACTAGCGGGAGAGATACGCAGTATTTT.

This chain joins TRBV19 and TRBJ1-1; D is perhaps TRBD1 (6 bases). V was pared by 5 bases and J by 2 bases, with 9 bases between. The V gene's germline CDR1 is LNHDA and CDR2 SQIVND (reference sequence). This CDR3 is 13 amino acids long. The CDR3 sequence is CASSGDTNTEAFF. CDR3 nucleotide sequence: TGTGCCAGTAGTGGGGACACTAACACTGAAGCTTTCTTT.

The V and J genes are TRBV2 and TRBJ2-7, with D uncertain. The CDR3 runs 10 residues. Germline lookup yields CDR1 SNHLY and CDR2 FYNNEI. V was cut by 4 bases and J by 4 bases, with 2 bases left in between. The CDR3 DNA is TGTGCCAGCAGTGGGTACGAGCAGTACTTC. Protein product: CASSGYEQYF.